This T cell receptor beta chain was recorded in a study of CD4 T cells in relation to SARS-CoV-2 and coronaviruses. The overall study: A couple of subjects were Hispanic; patients were roughly 8 males and a handful of females. Study observations and caveats: In roughly 60% of donors, memory CD4+ clonotypes crossrecognized SARS-CoV-2 and at least one common cold coronavirus spike.

Using immunoSEQ multiplex PCR, the repertoire was profiled, and TCRdb retains in-frame clones only, with some absent. The profile shows tens of thousands of clones, around 89% of them singletons. As concerns this clone: The antigen remains unidentified.

V lost 4 bases, J lost 6 bases, and 8 bases lay in between. The CDR3 is 12 amino acids. The V gene's germline CDR1 is SGHDT and CDR2 YYEEEE. Sequencing was performed on memory CD4+ T cells from PBMCs. This chain joins TRBV5-6 and TRBJ2-1; D is uncertain. This clonotype originated in an adult with COVID-19. The CDR3 here is CASSPETNEQFF. CDR3 DNA: TGTGCCAGCAGCCCCGAGACCAATGAGCAGTTCTTC.